This T cell receptor beta chain is from a study of spatial heterogeneity in lung cancer (dated by TCRdb to about 2019). Regarding the research as a whole: Beta-chain transcripts were consistently detected in greater numbers than alpha-chain transcripts, which likely reflected higher beta-chain transcript abundance. In tumor regions, TCR transcript counts showed a strong correlation with a T cell transcriptional module score from matched bulk RNA-seq. In the raw uncorrected reads, each unique combination of TCR and UMI appeared more than ten times on average. In non-small cell lung cancer, the study made a quantitative comparison of TCR alpha and beta repertoires among multiple tumor regions, matched nontumor lung and blood. Nonsynonymous mutation counts, determined by whole-exome sequencing of tumor tissue, were related to features of the TCR repertoire. At surgery, both alpha and beta chains were TCR-sequenced in 220 tumor regions, fewer than 80 matched nontumor lung samples and around 50 PBMC samples.

The paper's findings and limits, for the study overall: Additional single-cell paired TCR alpha and beta sequencing was considered necessary to confirm, at a functional level, the hypothesis that regional TCRs recognize regional mutations. The number of expanded intratumoral alpha and beta TCRs correlated with the tumor nonsynonymous mutation count. Estimated TCR-seq coverage of tumor T cells was only around 7% for alpha chains and roughly 12% for beta chains. Counts of ubiquitous and regional expanded TCRs correlated with counts of ubiquitous and regional nonsynonymous mutations, respectively.

Library preparation employed 5' RACE. Sequencing took place on a NextSeq 500. In the TCR library protocol, a unique molecular identifier was attached to each TCR cDNA molecule so that PCR and sequencing errors could be corrected. Per the source publication's procedure: TCR identification, UMI-based error correction and CDR3 extraction were all carried out with Decombinator tools. TCRs above a frequency of 2 per 1,000, corresponding to the top 1% of the tumor frequency distribution, were defined as expanded. Expanded tumor TCRs statistically deemed absent (corrected P<0.05) from at least one tumor region were classed as regional, and all other expanded tumor TCRs were classed as ubiquitous. Renyi diversity was computed with the R vegan package after each repertoire had been subsampled 100 times to 5,000 TCRs. CDR3 similarity networks were constructed using string-kernel similarity of amino acid triplets, with links drawn between CDR3s whose pairwise similarity was above 0.82. TCRdb redid the processing of the public reads, applying fastp at Q25 and MiXCR, and retained in-frame beta chains. Rows are combined by CDR3 protein, so each entry shows the most common genes and DNA. These V and J calls rely on TCRdb rather than the paper's analysis. For this sample there are around 26,000 distinct CDR3 sequences; around 8.5% appear just once. Together, the top ten hold about 7.7% of the sample.

This sample's time point label indicates: sample taken at primary tumor resection. The donors were more than 65 patients from the lung TRACERx cohort who had early-stage, untreated non-small cell lung cancer. For TCR sequencing, whole RNA was extracted from tumor and nontumor lung tissue, or from cryopreserved PBMC samples, and no cell sorting was done. Patients were selected for TCR sequencing only if sufficient RNA was available from at least two tumor regions. Tumor and adjacent nontumor lung specimens were reviewed by a lung pathologist before selection. In the case of this clonotype: This receptor's antigen is unknown. Nothing much larger sits one base from this clone, and base qualities are not available.

From V the trimming removes 2 bases and from J it removes 2 bases, while the gene matches leave 12 bases of the junction unaccounted for. Counted from cysteine to phenylalanine, this CDR3 has 17 amino acids. Kept here is only the CDR3 DNA, which spans 51 bases and is read in frame from base 1. From a lookup of the germline V gene, CDR1 and CDR2 are MDHEN and SYDVKM. In this chain, TRBV28 is recombined with TRBJ2-7, with 7 junctional bases fitting TRBD1. Material: lung tumor tissue, obtained at surgery. This receptor was identified in a male donor with early-stage non-small cell lung cancer. The CDR3 sequence is CASSLRSGRGSPYEQYF. The nucleotide sequence reads TGTGCCAGCAGTTTACGGAGTGGCAGGGGGTCTCCCTACGAGCAGTACTTC.